Below are 10 T cell receptor beta chains sequenced from a single sample in a study of blood T cell repertoires in COVID-19. Sequenced by immunoSEQ multiplex PCR; TCRdb stores in-frame clones only, minus some. The sample comprises approximately 89,000 clones, around 75% of which are singletons, and 6.3% rests with the top ten. The sequenced material came from peripheral blood. These receptors came from a man between 65 and 79 years old with COVID-19, enrolled during active disease.

The rearrangement uses TRBV11-3 and TRBJ2-5; no firm D call. The germline V gene encodes CDR1 SGHNT and CDR2 YENEEA. The CDR3 is 13 residues long. Trimming took 5 bases from V and 5 from J, leaving 12 bases between them. The CDR3 DNA is TGTGCCAGCAGCCCCTCCAACTTTGAGACCCAGTACTTC. Its protein product is CASSPSNFETQYF.

V and J are TRBV5-6 and TRBJ2-7, with D tentatively TRBD2 (6 bases). Trimming took 4 bases from V and 1 from J, leaving 12 bases between them. Germline CDR1 SGHDT, CDR2 YYEEEE. The CDR3 consists of 14 residues. The chain's CDR3 is CASSIQRVSYEQYF. CDR3 coding DNA: TGTGCCAGCAGCATACAGCGGGTATCCTACGAGCAGTACTTC.

Here the CDR3 reads CASSRGTTEKLFF. DNA of the CDR3: TGTGCCAGCAGCCGCGGGACGACTGAAAAACTGTTTTTT. The rearrangement joins TRBV5-5 to TRBJ1-4, with TRBD1 as a possible D gene (5 bases). This CDR3 has 13 amino acids. Trimming removed 4 bases at V and 7 bases at J, with 11 bases between. Germline values: CDR1 SGHKS, CDR2 YYEKEE (reference sequence).

In this sample, this clone turned up a few times. V is TRBV2 and J is TRBJ2-3, with TRBD1 matching over 10 bases. This CDR3 region has 16 residues. Germline loops: CDR1 SNHLY, CDR2 FYNNEI. The J segment lost 2 bases and the V segment lost 4 bases, leaving 6 bases of the junction unmatched. The DNA of the CDR3 is TGTGCCAGCAGTGCAGACAGGGGGCTTTTCACAGATACGCAGTATTTT. Its translation: CASSADRGLFTDTQYF.

V and J are TRBV6-5 and TRBJ2-5; 7 bases match TRBD1. The J segment lost 7 bases and the V segment lost 6 bases, leaving 11 bases of the junction unmatched. The germline CDR1 and CDR2 sequences are MNHEY and SVGAGI. This CDR3 is 14 amino acids long. The CDR3 nucleotides are TGTGCCAGCAGCTTTACAGGGGTGGGTGGGACCCAGTACTTC. Residues: CASSFTGVGGTQYF.

In this sample, this clone turned up once. This chain joins TRBV7-9 and TRBJ1-1; no clear D. Germline assignment: CDR1 SEHNR and CDR2 FQNEAQ (reference sequence). Trimming removed 1 base at V and 1 base at J, with 4 bases between. CDR3 length: 13 residues. This chain's CDR3 is CASSLEQNTEAFF. In nucleotides, the CDR3 is TGTGCCAGCAGCTTAGAACAGAACACTGAAGCTTTCTTT.

The chain links TRBV12-3 or TRBV12-4 to TRBJ1-1; D not resolved. This CDR3 has 13 amino acids. V was trimmed by 9 bases and J by 0 bases, leaving 11 bases between them. The CDR3 protein is CASTRAMNTEAFF. The DNA for the CDR3 is TGTGCCAGTACGAGGGCCATGAACACTGAAGCTTTCTTT.

The chain joins TRBV18 to TRBJ2-7; no clear D. Germline V CDR1 and CDR2: KGHSH, LQKENI. Trimming cost V 3 bases and J 3 bases, with 9 bases left between them. CDR3 length: 13 residues. The chain's CDR3 is CASSPPTLYEQYF. CDR3 DNA sequence: TGTGCCAGCTCACCCCCTACGCTCTACGAGCAGTACTTC.

The J gene is TRBJ1-5, the V gene TRBV27; 7 nucleotides agree with TRBD1. Trimming took 5 bases from V and 5 from J; bases not matched to a gene: 9. The germline CDR1 and CDR2 sequences are MNHEY and SMNVEV (reference sequence). The CDR3 totals 15 residues. The chain's CDR3 is CASSPRQGMDQPQHF. CDR3 nucleotides: TGTGCCAGCAGTCCGCGACAGGGAATGGATCAGCCCCAGCATTTT.

The chain is built from TRBV20-1 and TRBJ1-2; a weak D match, TRBD1 (5 bases). CDR3 length: 11 amino acids. CDR1 is DFQATT, CDR2 SNEGSKA, per germline (reference sequence). V was cut by 6 bases and J by 5 bases, with 10 bases left in between. CDR3 protein: CSAPGTYGYTF. The CDR3 region has the DNA TGCAGTGCCCCTGGGACTTATGGCTACACCTTC.